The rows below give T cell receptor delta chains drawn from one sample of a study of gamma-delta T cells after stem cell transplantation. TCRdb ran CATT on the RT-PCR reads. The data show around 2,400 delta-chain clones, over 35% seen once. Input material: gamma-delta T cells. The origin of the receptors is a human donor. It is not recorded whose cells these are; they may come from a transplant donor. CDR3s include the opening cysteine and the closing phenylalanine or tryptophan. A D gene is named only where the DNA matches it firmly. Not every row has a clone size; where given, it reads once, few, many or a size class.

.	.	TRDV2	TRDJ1	CACDPLATYTDKLIF	TGTGCCTGTGACCCTCTGGCTACGTACACCGATAAACTCATCTTT
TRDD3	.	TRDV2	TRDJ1	CACDLLGDKIDNLIF	TGTGCCTGTGACTTACTGGGGGATAAGATCGATAACCTCATCTTT
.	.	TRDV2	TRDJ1	CACDFLSSADGDSTDKLIF	TGTGCCTGTGACTTCCTAAGTTCAGCTGACGGGGATAGTACCGATAAACTCATCTTT
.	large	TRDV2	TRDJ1	CACDVLLGTDKLIF	TGTGCCTGTGACGTATTACTGGGCACCGATAAACTCATCTTT
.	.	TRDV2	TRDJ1	CACDTVGPGEPNNKLIF	TGTGCCTGTGACACCGTTGGGCCGGGGGAACCGAACAACAAACTCATCTTT
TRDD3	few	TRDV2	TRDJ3	CACDTAGTTGGLDTWDTRQMFF	TGTGCCTGTGACACAGCAGGGACAACTGGGGGTCTTGATACCTGGGACACCCGACAGATGTTTTTC
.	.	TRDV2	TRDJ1	CACDPLRSADKLIF	TGTGCCTGTGATCCATTACGATCCGCCGATAAACTCATCTTT
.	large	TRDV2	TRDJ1	CACDLLTPLSSDKLIF	TGTGCCTGTGACTTGTTGACCCCTCTCTCCTCCGATAAACTCATCTTT
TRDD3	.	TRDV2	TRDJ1	CACDTINPGGGCQLDKLIF	TGTGCCTGTGACACGATTAACCCTGGTGGGGGATGCCAACTCGATAAACTCATCTTT
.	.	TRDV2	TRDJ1	CACDPLPTQSVWGTHDKLIF	TGTGCCTGTGACCCACTTCCTACTCAGTCCGTCTGGGGGACCCACGATAAACTCATCTTT
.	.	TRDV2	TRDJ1	CACHTLGTSGDNLIF	TGTGCCTGTCACACGTTGGGAACCTCGGGCGATAACCTCATCTTT
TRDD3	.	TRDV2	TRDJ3	CACDTIVLGDLGPWDTRQMFF	TGTGCCTGTGACACCATCGTACTGGGGGACCTGGGACCTTGGGACACCCGACAAATGTTTTTC
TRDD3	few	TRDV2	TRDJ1	CARDPLKPSGGDHTDKLIF	TGTGCCCGTGACCCACTTAAGCCTTCTGGGGGTGACCACACCGATAAACTCATCTTT
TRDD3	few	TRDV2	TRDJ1	CACDTVGDARGDKLIF	TGTGCCTGTGACACCGTGGGGGATGCCCGGGGGGATAAACTCATCTTT
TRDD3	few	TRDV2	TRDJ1	CACDTVRILGEYTDKLIF	TGTGCCTGTGACACCGTGAGGATACTGGGGGAGTACACCGATAAACTCATCTTT
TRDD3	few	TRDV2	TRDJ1	CACDILGEADKLIF	TGTGCCTGTGACATCCTGGGGGAGGCCGATAAACTCATCTTT
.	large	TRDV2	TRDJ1	CACDTVNTADKLIF	TGTGCCTGTGACACCGTGAATACTGCCGATAAACTCATCTTT
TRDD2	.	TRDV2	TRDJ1	CACDTVPSYAGGYRAGTKLIF	TGTGCCTGTGACACCGTCCCTTCCTACGCTGGGGGCTACCGGGCGGGAACTAAACTCATCTTT
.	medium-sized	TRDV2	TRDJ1	CACEPVGDTDKLIF	TGTGCCTGTGAGCCCGTCGGGGACACCGATAAACTCATCTTT
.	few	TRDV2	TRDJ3	CACDTPAGDWDTQQMFF	TGTGCCTGTGACACTCCTGCCGGGGACTGGGACACCCAACAAATGTTTTTC
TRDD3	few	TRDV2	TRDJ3	CACAPLGDTSWDTRQMFF	TGTGCCTGTGCCCCACTGGGGGACACGTCCTGGGACACCCGACAGATGTTTTTC
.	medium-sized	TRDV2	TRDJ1	CACDTVGGPTDKLIF	TGTGCCTGTGACACCGTCGGGGGACCAACCGATAAACTCATCTTT
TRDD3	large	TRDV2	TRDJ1	CACDMVGDTESDKLIF	TGTGCCTGTGACATGGTGGGGGATACCGAGTCCGATAAACTCATCTTT
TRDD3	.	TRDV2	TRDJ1	CACDAVLGVLNTDKLIF	TGTGCCTGTGACGCTGTACTGGGGGTCCTAAACACCGATAAACTCATCTTT
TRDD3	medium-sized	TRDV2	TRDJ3	CACDTPGGVSSWDTRQMFF	TGTGCCTGTGACACACCTGGGGGAGTGAGCTCCTGGGACACCCGACAGATGTTTTTC
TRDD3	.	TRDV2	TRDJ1	CACDTASTWGYDRGRLIF	TGTGCCTGTGACACGGCCTCGACGTGGGGATACGACCGGGGGAGGCTCATCTTT
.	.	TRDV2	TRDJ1	CACDTLGGPPYTDKLIF	TGTGCCTGTGACACCTTGGGAGGGCCCCCGTACACCGATAAACTCATCTTT
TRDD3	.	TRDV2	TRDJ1	CACDTVTTGVYDPPGAACKLIF	TGTGCCTGTGACACGGTCACGACTGGGGTATACGACCCCCCCGGGGCAGCGTGCAAACTCATCTTT
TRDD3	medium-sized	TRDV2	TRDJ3	CACDTVRLSTGGSGGSWDTRQMFF	TGTGCCTGTGACACCGTACGCCTTTCTACTGGGGGATCCGGGGGCTCCTGGGACACCCGACAGATGTTTTTC
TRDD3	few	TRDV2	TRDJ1	CACEGIQGTDKLIF	TGTGCCTGTGAGGGGATACAAGGAACCGATAAACTCATCTTT
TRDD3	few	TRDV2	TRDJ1	CACDVVVGTGGSSGADKLIF	TGTGCCTGTGATGTCGTGGTTGGTACTGGGGGATCGAGTGGCGCCGATAAACTCATCTTT
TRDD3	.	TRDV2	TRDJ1	CACDWVGAGDTRNTDNLIF	TGTGCCTGTGACTGGGTTGGTGCGGGGGATACGCGCAACACCGATAACCTCATCTTT
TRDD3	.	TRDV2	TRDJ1	CACDPLLGVPLYTDKLIF	TGTGCCTGTGACCCTTTACTGGGGGTCCCGTTGTACACCGATAAACTCATCTTT
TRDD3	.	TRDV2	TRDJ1	CACDSLVLGDSDKLIF	TGTGCCTGTGACTCGCTAGTACTGGGGGATTCCGATAAACTCATCTTT
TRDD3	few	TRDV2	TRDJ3	CACDTGNWGILSSWDTRQMFF	TGTGCCTGTGACACGGGCAACTGGGGGATACTAAGCTCCTGGGACACCCGACAGATGTTTTTC
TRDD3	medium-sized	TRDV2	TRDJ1	CACDTLVLGDLYTDKLIF	TGTGCCTGTGACACCTTGGTACTGGGGGACTTGTACACCGATAAACTCATCTTT
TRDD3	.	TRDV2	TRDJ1	CACDPLGGGIPSTLIF	TGTGCCTGTGACCCCCTGGGCGGGGGGATACCCTCAACACTCATCTTT
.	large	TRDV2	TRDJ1	CACDTAAFLKVGDLDKLIF	TGTGCCTGTGACACCGCGGCCTTCCTAAAGGTGGGGGACCTCGATAAACTCATCTTT
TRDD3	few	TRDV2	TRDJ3	CACDTPLLGDTSGSWDTRQMFF	TGTGCCTGTGACACCCCACTACTGGGGGATACGTCCGGCTCCTGGGACACCCGACAGATGTTTTTC
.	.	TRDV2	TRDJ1	CACEDLLTRGGGGPELIF	TGTGCCTGTGAGGACCTTCTTACAAGAGGAGGTGGTGGGCCAGAACTCATCTTT
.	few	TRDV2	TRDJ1	CACDTVNSGTYTDKLIF	TGTGCCTGTGACACCGTTAACTCAGGGACGTACACCGATAAACTCATCTTT
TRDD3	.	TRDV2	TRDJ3	CACDTGGSRSSWDTRQMFF	TGTGCCTGTGACACCGGGGGATCCCGAAGCTCCTGGGACACCCGACAGATGTTTTTC
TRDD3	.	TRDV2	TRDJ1	CACDTMGIRTDNLIF	TGTGCCTGTGACACTATGGGGATACGGACCGATAACCTCATCTTT
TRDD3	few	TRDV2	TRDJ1	CACDTLTGGYGFITDKLIF	TGTGCCTGTGACACTCTTACTGGGGGATACGGTTTCATCACCGATAAACTCATCTTT
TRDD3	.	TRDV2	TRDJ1	CACDQAPLGEPLVTDKLIF	TGTGCCTGTGACCAGGCGCCCCTGGGGGAACCTTTAGTCACCGATAAACTCATCTTT
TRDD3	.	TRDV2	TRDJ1	CACDHLTGGYTDKLIF	TGTGCCTGTGACCACCTTACTGGGGGGTACACCGATAAACTCATCTTT
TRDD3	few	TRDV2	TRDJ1	CACDTVSGGYVGEADKLIF	TGTGCCTGTGACACCGTTTCCGGGGGATACGTAGGCGAAGCCGATAAACTCATCTTT
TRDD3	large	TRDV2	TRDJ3	CACDTIGDSSWDTRQMFF	TGTGCCTGTGACACGATCGGGGATAGCTCCTGGGACACCCGACAGATGTTTTTC
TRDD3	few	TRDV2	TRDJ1	CACDTWGDNDKLIF	TGTGCCTGTGACACCTGGGGGGATAACGATAAACTCATCTTT
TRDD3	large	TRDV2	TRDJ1	CACDSLLGKDKLIF	TGTGCCTGTGACTCGTTACTGGGGAAAGATAAACTCATCTTT
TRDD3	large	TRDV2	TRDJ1	CACDILKGLGAVSDKLIF	TGTGCCTGTGACATTTTGAAGGGGCTGGGGGCGGTCAGCGATAAACTCATCTTT
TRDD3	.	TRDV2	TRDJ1	CACDTASTWGYERGKLIF	TGTGCCTGTGACACGGCCTCGACGTGGGGATACGAACGGGGGAAGCTCATCTTT
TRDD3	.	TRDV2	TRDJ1	CACDRVLGDRINTDKLIF	TGTGCCTGTGACCGGGTACTGGGGGACCGCATCAACACCGATAAACTCATCTTT
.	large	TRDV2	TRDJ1	CACDFLSSADGDRTDKLIF	TGTGCCTGTGACTTCCTAAGTTCAGCTGACGGGGATAGGACCGATAAACTCATCTTT
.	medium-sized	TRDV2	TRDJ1	CACDSLGSYTDKLIF	TGTGCCTGTGACTCCTTGGGGAGCTACACCGATAAACTCATCTTT
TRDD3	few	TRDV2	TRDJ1	CACDTVGDPGGKLIF	TGTGCCTGTGACACAGTGGGGGATCCCGGCGGTAAACTCATCTTT
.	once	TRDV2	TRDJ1	CACDLIRDYGGERADKLIF	TGTGCCTGTGACCTTATACGGGACTACGGGGGGGAGAGGGCCGATAAACTCATCTTT
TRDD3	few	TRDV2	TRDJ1	CACDTLDRRGYMGDKLIF	TGTGCCTGTGACACCTTAGACCGAAGGGGATACATGGGCGATAAACTCATCTTT
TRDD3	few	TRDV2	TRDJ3	CACDTGGLGDTKNTRQMFF	TGTGCCTGTGACACCGGAGGGCTGGGGGATACGAAGAACACCCGACAGATGTTTTTC
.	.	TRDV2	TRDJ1	CACDTLGAGVTDKLIF	TGTGCCTGTGACACATTGGGGGCCGGGGTCACCGATAAACTCATCTTT